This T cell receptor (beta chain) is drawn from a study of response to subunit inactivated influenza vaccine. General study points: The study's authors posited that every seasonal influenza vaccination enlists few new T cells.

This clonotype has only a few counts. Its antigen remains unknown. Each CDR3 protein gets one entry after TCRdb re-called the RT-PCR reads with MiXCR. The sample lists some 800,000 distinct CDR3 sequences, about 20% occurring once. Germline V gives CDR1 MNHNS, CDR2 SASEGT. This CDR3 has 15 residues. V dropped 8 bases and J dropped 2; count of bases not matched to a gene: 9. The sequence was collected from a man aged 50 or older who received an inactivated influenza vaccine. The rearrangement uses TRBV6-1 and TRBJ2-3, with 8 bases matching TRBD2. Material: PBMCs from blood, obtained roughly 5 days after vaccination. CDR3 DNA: TGTGCCAGCCGTCGAACTAGCGGCCCCACAGATACGCAGTATTTT. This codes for CASRRTSGPTDTQYF.